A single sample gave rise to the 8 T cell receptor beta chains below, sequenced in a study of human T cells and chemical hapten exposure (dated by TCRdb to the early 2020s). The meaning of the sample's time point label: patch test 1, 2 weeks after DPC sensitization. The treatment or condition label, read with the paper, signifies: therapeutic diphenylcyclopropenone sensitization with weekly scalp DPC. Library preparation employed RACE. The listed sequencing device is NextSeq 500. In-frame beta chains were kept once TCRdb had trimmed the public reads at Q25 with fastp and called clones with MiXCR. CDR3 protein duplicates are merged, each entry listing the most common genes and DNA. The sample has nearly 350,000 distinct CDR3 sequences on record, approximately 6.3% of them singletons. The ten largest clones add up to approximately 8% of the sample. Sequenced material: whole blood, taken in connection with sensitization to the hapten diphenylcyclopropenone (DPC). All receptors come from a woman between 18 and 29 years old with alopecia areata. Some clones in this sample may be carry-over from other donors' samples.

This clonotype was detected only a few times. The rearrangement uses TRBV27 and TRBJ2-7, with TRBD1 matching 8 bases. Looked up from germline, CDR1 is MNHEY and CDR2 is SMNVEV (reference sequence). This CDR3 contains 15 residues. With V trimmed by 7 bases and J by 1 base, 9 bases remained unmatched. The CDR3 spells CASTVDRGRSYEQYF. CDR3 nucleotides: TGTGCCAGCACCGTAGACAGGGGTCGATCCTACGAGCAGTACTTC.

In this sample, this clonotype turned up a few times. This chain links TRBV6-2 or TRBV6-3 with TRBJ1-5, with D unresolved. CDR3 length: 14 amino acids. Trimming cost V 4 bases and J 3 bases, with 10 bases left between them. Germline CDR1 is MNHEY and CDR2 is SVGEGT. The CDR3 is CASSLRGINQPQHF. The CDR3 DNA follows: TGTGCCAGCAGTTTACGTGGGATCAATCAGCCCCAGCATTTT.

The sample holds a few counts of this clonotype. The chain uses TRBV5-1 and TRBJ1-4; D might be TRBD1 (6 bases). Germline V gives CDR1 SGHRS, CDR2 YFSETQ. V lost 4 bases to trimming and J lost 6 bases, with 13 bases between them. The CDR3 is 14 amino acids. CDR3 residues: CASSHTGLDEKLFF. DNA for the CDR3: TGCGCCAGCAGCCACACAGGGTTGGATGAAAAACTGTTTTTT.

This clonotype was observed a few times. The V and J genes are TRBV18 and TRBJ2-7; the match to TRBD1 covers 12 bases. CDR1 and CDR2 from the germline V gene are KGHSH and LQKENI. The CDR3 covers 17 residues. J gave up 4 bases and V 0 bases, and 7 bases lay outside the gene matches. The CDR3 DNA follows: TGTGCCAGCTCACCACCGCAAGGGACAGGGGGCGAGTACGAGCAGTACTTC. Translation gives CASSPPQGTGGEYEQYF. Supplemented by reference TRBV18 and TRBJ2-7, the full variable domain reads NAGVMQNPRHLVRRRGQEARLRCSPMKGHSHVYWYRQLPEEGLKFMVYLQKENIIDESGMPKERFSAEFPKEGPSILRIQQVVRGDSAAYFCASSPPQGTGGEYEQYFGPGTRLTVT.

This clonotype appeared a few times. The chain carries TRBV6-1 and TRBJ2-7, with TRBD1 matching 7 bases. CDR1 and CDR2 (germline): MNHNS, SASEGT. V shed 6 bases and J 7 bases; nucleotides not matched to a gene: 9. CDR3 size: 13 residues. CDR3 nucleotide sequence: TGTGCCAGCAGGTACCGGGGACAGACGGAGCAGTACTTC. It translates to CASRYRGQTEQYF.

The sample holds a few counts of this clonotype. The CDR3 nucleotides read TGTGCCAGCCGGGACAGCAACACAGATACGCAGTATTTT. This gives the protein CASRDSNTDTQYF. V is TRBV28 and J is TRBJ2-3; TRBD1 matches 7 bases. This CDR3 contains 13 residues. The germline V gene encodes CDR1 MDHEN and CDR2 SYDVKM. The junction had 4 bases not matched to a gene; V was cut back by 8 bases and J by 2 bases.

CDR3 in amino acids: CASSKDRTQETQYF. CDR3 coding DNA: TGTGCCAGCAGCAAGGACAGAACTCAAGAGACCCAGTACTTC. The genes are TRBV11-2 and TRBJ2-5, with a possible D match to TRBD1 (6 bases). This CDR3 region has 14 residues. Germline V gene data show CDR1 as SGHAT and CDR2 as FQNNGV. The V gene lost 5 bases and the J gene lost 2 bases, with 12 bases spanning the gap.

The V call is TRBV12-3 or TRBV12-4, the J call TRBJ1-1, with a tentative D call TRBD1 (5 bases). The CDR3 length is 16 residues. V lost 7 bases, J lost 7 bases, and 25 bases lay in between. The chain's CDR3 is CASTQGVLSVRGEAFF. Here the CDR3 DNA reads TGTGCCAGCACGCAAGGGGTCTTATCCGTGAGGGGTGAAGCTTTCTTT.